The T cell receptor beta chain under discussion was sequenced for a study of CD8 T cells in ankylosing spondylitis. General study results and limits: Ankylosing spondylitis blood appeared to be characterized by a TCR beta motif of under 10 highly homologous variants. Matched ankylosing spondylitis synovial fluid reportedly contained a significantly enriched population of disease-linked clones. In the blood and synovial fluid of reactive arthritis, some motif variants had been previously reported.

By quantitative 5'-RACE with molecular barcodes, the TCR beta libraries were made. TCRdb re-analysed the 5' RACE reads in MiXCR, keeping a single row per CDR3 protein. This table holds about 300,000 distinct CDR3 sequences, around a tenth found once. Comment on this clonotype: Its cognate antigen is unknown.

This TCR derives from a female donor with ankylosing spondylitis or in good health (not recorded which). Sequencing was done on a sample of blood, either unsorted or a sorted T cell fraction (not recorded which).

The CDR3 loop is CSANLGQGVQETQYF. In DNA, the CDR3 is TGCAGTGCTAACCTGGGACAGGGGGTGCAAGAGACCCAGTACTTC. The rearrangement links TRBV20-1 to TRBJ2-5; 11 bases are shared with TRBD1. CDR1 is DFQATT and CDR2 is SNEGSKA in the germline V gene (reference sequence). The CDR3 has 15 amino acids. Unmatched junction bases numbered 6, after V lost 4 bases and J lost 2 bases.